A single sample is the source of the 19 T cell receptor beta chains below, sequenced in a study of blood T cell repertoires in COVID-19. TCRdb's table, derived via immunoSEQ multiplex PCR, lists solely in-frame clones and lacks some. The data show about 150,000 clones, with roughly 84% seen just once and about 2% held by the top ten. The sample was peripheral blood. The origin of the receptors is a man in his 70s with acute or convalescent COVID-19.

This chain uses TRBV20-1 with TRBJ2-7; D gene ambiguous. Trimming left V 7 bases short and J 4 bases short, with 11 bases between. The CDR3 has 11 residues. Germline-derived CDR1 and CDR2 are DFQATT and SNEGSKA (reference sequence). CDR3 DNA sequence: TGCAGTGTATTAGCCGGGTACGAGCAGTACTTC. The encoded protein is CSVLAGYEQYF.

V gene TRBV29-1 combines with J gene TRBJ2-7; 7 positions agree with TRBD1. CDR1 is SQVTM and CDR2 is ANQGSEA in the germline V gene. This CDR3 is built from 11 residues. V lost 6 bases to trimming and J lost 4 bases; unmatched junction nucleotides: 3. CDR3 residues: CSVKTGYEQYF. CDR3 coding DNA: TGCAGCGTGAAGACAGGGTACGAGCAGTACTTC.

In its sample, this clone was seen many times. The chain recombines TRBV12-3 or TRBV12-4 with TRBJ1-1; 11 positions agree with TRBD1. After removal of 5 bases from V and 12 bases from J, the junction contained 8 bases not matched to a gene. This CDR3 is 13 amino acids long. CDR3 sequence (DNA): TGTGCCAGCAGTAAATGGGGGGACAGGGGGACTTTCTTT. Its protein product is CASSKWGDRGTFF.

This clone appeared a single time. The chain carries TRBV27 and TRBJ1-2, with TRBD1 matching over 7 bases. There are 17 residues in the CDR3. Germline CDR1 MNHEY, CDR2 SMNVEV (reference sequence). The V segment lost 3 bases and the J segment 0 bases; nucleotides outside the gene matches: 10. The DNA for the CDR3 is TGTGCCAGCAGTTTGACACCGGGACAGAATTCTAACTATGGCTACACCTTC. Translated, it gives CASSLTPGQNSNYGYTF.

The chain is built from TRBV6-6 and TRBJ2-1, with D possibly being TRBD1 (6 bases). CDR1 is MNHNY, CDR2 SVGAGI, per germline (reference sequence). Trimming took off 6 bases at V and 4 bases at J, with 16 bases between the two ends. This CDR3 has 15 residues. DNA for the CDR3: TGTGCCAGCAGCGGTACAGGGACCTCATACAATGAGCAGTTCTTC. Translated: CASSGTGTSYNEQFF.

This sequence joins TRBV7-9 and TRBJ2-1, with D maybe TRBD1 (6 bases). Looked up from germline, CDR1 is SEHNR and CDR2 is FQNEAQ (reference sequence). The CDR3 runs 15 residues. Trimming removed 2 bases at V and 8 bases at J, with 16 bases between. The CDR3 loop reads CASSLSGRGIDEQFF. In nucleotides, the CDR3 is TGTGCCAGCAGCTTAAGTGGCAGGGGAATCGATGAGCAGTTCTTC.

This sequence joins TRBV28 and TRBJ1-1; 7 bases are shared with TRBD1. Germline lookup yields CDR1 MDHEN and CDR2 SYDVKM. The CDR3 covers 14 residues. Germline trimming cut 5 bases from V and 3 bases from J; bases unmatched to any gene: 6. The CDR3 loop is CASSTTGLDTEAFF. CDR3 DNA: TGTGCCAGCAGTACGACAGGGTTGGACACTGAAGCTTTCTTT.

The chain uses TRBV10-3 and TRBJ2-7; D is possibly TRBD1 (5 bases). Between the trimmed V and J ends, which lost 0 bases and 2 bases, there was a span of 11 bases. This CDR3 has 15 amino acids. Per the germline V gene, CDR1 is ENHRY and CDR2 is SYGVKD. The CDR3 DNA follows: TGTGCCATCAGTGAGTCAGGGGTTCAAACCTACGAGCAGTACTTC. Amino acids: CAISESGVQTYEQYF.

This clone appeared a single time. The gene calls are TRBV5-1 and TRBJ2-2, with D maybe TRBD2 (6 bases). Deletions cut 3 bases from V and 8 bases from J, with 11 bases between. Germline V gene lookup returns CDR1 SGHRS and CDR2 YFSETQ. The CDR3 has 13 amino acids. The chain's CDR3 is CASSSTGEGELFF. CDR3 nucleotide sequence: TGCGCCAGCAGCTCAACGGGGGAGGGGGAGCTGTTTTTT.

The rearrangement uses TRBV5-1 and TRBJ2-1; 10 bases are shared with TRBD1. The V gene end was trimmed by 4 bases and the J gene end by 13 bases; junction bases not matched to a gene: 8. CDR3 length: 13 amino acids. The germline CDR1 and CDR2 sequences are SGHRS and YFSETQ. The CDR3 loop is CASSDRDRGLQFF. CDR3 coding DNA: TGCGCCAGCAGCGACCGGGACAGGGGTCTCCAGTTCTTC.

The chain has TRBV28 and TRBJ2-7, with D hard to call. Per the germline V gene, CDR1 is MDHEN and CDR2 is SYDVKM. There are 16 residues in the CDR3. Trimming pared 4 bases from V and 0 bases from J, leaving 16 bases between. The CDR3 loop reads CASSSPRQVVSYEQYF. DNA of the CDR3: TGTGCCAGCAGTTCCCCCCGCCAGGTAGTCTCCTACGAGCAGTACTTC. Full variable domain (remainder filled in from reference TRBV28 and TRBJ2-7): DVKVTQSSRYLVKRTGEKVFLECVQDMDHENMFWYRQDPGLGLRLIYFSYDVKMKEKGDIPEGYSVSREKKERFSLILESASTNQTSMYLCASSSPRQVVSYEQYFGPGTRLTVT.

The chain has TRBV7-3 and TRBJ1-1; 10 nucleotides agree with TRBD1. Losses at the gene ends were 5 bases for V and 6 bases for J; bases not matched to a gene: 9. This CDR3 comprises 15 residues. Germline CDR1 reads SGHTA; CDR2 reads FQGTGA. DNA of the CDR3: TGTGCCAGCAGCCCCGGCGGGACAGGGGAGGCTGAAGCTTTCTTT. Translating gives CASSPGGTGEAEAFF.

The chain recombines TRBV12-3 or TRBV12-4 with TRBJ1-6; maybe TRBD1 (6 bases). V was shortened by 4 bases and J by 9 bases, with 10 bases between the two germline ends. The CDR3 has 13 amino acids. CDR3 nucleotides: TGTGCCAGCAGTTATGGCAGGGGTTCACCCCTCCACTTT. Translating it yields CASSYGRGSPLHF.

The V and J genes are TRBV11-3 and TRBJ2-1, with D unclear. From germline, CDR1 is SGHNT and CDR2 YENEEA. This CDR3 comprises 14 residues. The V end was cut by 3 bases, the J end by 6 bases, with 12 bases between. CDR3: CASSLGPPPNEQFF. CDR3 DNA sequence: TGTGCCAGCAGCTTGGGCCCGCCCCCCAATGAGCAGTTCTTC.

The chain employs TRBV27 and TRBJ2-3; possibly TRBD2 for D (6 bases). V was trimmed by 3 bases and J by 6 bases, leaving 10 bases between them. Per the germline V gene, CDR1 is MNHEY and CDR2 is SMNVEV (reference sequence). The CDR3 extends over 13 amino acids. The CDR3 loop is CASSLRGPDTQYF. CDR3 DNA: TGTGCCAGCAGTTTGCGGGGTCCGGATACGCAGTATTTT.

The chain combines TRBV5-1 with TRBJ2-3; 8 bases agree with TRBD2. The CDR3 totals 14 residues. Germline V CDR1 and CDR2: SGHRS, YFSETQ. The ends lost 7 bases at V and 0 bases at J; junction bases unmatched: 4. The CDR3 loop is CASYLAGSTDTQYF. The CDR3 coding sequence is TGCGCCAGCTACCTAGCGGGCAGCACAGATACGCAGTATTTT.

This clone was seen just once. The chain joins TRBV6-5 to TRBJ1-2; D is unclear. From germline, CDR1 is MNHEY and CDR2 SVGAGI. V was pared by 7 bases and J by 4 bases, with 13 bases between. The CDR3 is 13 residues long. CDR3 DNA: TGTGCCAGCAACCGCGGGGAGGGCTATGGCTACACCTTC. This sequence encodes CASNRGEGYGYTF.

There are a few counts of this clone. The rearrangement links TRBV5-4 to TRBJ1-1, with D perhaps TRBD1 (5 bases). V was cut by 2 bases and J by 3 bases, with 14 bases left in between. Looked up from germline, CDR1 is SGHNT and CDR2 is YYREEE (reference sequence). This CDR3 contains 15 residues. This CDR3 is CASSFQDRIDTEAFF. The CDR3 DNA is TGTGCCAGCAGCTTCCAAGACAGAATCGACACTGAAGCTTTCTTT.

This clone was detected once. This chain joins TRBV5-1 and TRBJ2-5, with TRBD2 matching 11 bases. CDR1 and CDR2 from the germline V gene are SGHRS and YFSETQ. The CDR3 runs 16 residues. With V trimmed by 3 bases and J by 5 bases, 9 bases remained unmatched. CDR3 protein: CASSSATSGARETQYF. Here the CDR3 DNA reads TGCGCCAGCAGCTCCGCGACTAGCGGGGCACGGGAGACCCAGTACTTC. Full variable domain (outside the CDR3, taken from reference TRBV5-1 and TRBJ2-5): KAGVTQTPRYLIKTRGQQVTLSCSPISGHRSVSWYQQTPGQGLQFLFEYFSETQRNKGNFPGRFSGRQFSNSRSEMNVSTLELGDSALYLCASSSATSGARETQYFGPGTRLLVL.